Here is one T cell receptor (beta chain) with its context. The germline V gene has CDR1 LGHNA and CDR2 YSLEER. This CDR3 comprises 14 residues. Trimming cost V 8 bases and J 8 bases, with 21 bases left between them. PCR used 60 Vbeta primers and 13 Jbeta primers. Assay: immunoSEQ multiplex PCR; the TCRdb copy retains only in-frame clones and omits some. The sample yields about 110,000 clones, roughly 80% seen once. The data derive from a study of cytomegalovirus exposure and HLA in healthy donors. Sequenced sample: PBMCs. The genes are TRBV4-3 and TRBJ1-2; D perhaps matches TRBD1 (5 bases). The receptor's source is a man in his sixties in good health and CMV-seronegative. The DNA of the CDR3 is TGCGCCAGCTCCCTCGGGGGAATCCCCGGGGGCTACACCTTC. This translates into CASSLGGIPGGYTF.